The entry below gives a single T cell receptor (beta chain) sequence along with its context. What it binds is unknown. TCRdb processed the 5' RACE reads anew with MiXCR; each CDR3 protein has one entry. Found here are around 500,000 distinct CDR3 sequences, 21% of them singletons; the top ten hold around 17%. The sample belongs to a study of T cells after yellow fever vaccination. Study-wide results and limits: The secondary response showed a weaker magnitude and a faster peak, day 5 versus 15.

This receptor was identified in a man aged 18 to 30 who received the YFV17D yellow fever vaccine. The sample in question was PBMCs, obtained roughly 20 days after the first yellow fever vaccination.

This CDR3 reads CASSSLGGSNTGELFF. The CDR3 DNA is TGTGCCAGCAGCAGTTTGGGAGGGTCGAACACCGGGGAGCTGTTTTTT. The V gene is TRBV7-9, the J gene TRBJ2-2; TRBD2 matches at 7 bases. Germline lookup yields CDR1 SEHNR and CDR2 FQNEAQ (reference sequence). The CDR3 sequence is 16 residues long. V was clipped by 5 bases and J by 0 bases; unmatched bases: 6.